This entry concerns a single T cell receptor (beta chain). As yet, its antigen is unknown. Time point reported: pre-sensitization, week 0. Stated treatment: therapeutic diphenylcyclopropenone sensitization with weekly scalp DPC. Individual cDNA molecules in this library carried unique molecular identifiers. MiXCR, run by TCRdb on the RACE reads, gives a single entry per CDR3 protein. Of a few hundred thousand distinct CDR3 sequences listed, approximately 8% were seen once; the top ten hold less than 1.5%. This sample stems from a study of human T cells and chemical hapten exposure. Study details: Weekly administration of diphenylcyclopropenone to the scalp of patients continued throughout the approximately 23-week study. Study-wide findings and caveats: Alopecia in the donors means their immune response may deviate from healthy people's.

V lost 4 bases and J 4 bases, leaving 16 bases between the germline ends. The CDR3 has 15 residues. Germline V gives CDR1 MNHNY, CDR2 SVGAGI (reference sequence). The chain employs TRBV6-6 and TRBJ1-2; TRBD1 might be the D (5 bases). This sample comprised whole blood, obtained in connection with sensitization to the hapten diphenylcyclopropenone (DPC). This sequence originates from a man aged 18 to 35 with alopecia areata. Some clones in this sample may be carry-over from other donors' samples. CDR3 residues: CASSSYRRGVYGYTF. The CDR3, as DNA: TGTGCCAGCAGTTCTTACAGGAGGGGAGTCTATGGCTACACCTTC.